This T cell receptor beta chain was sequenced during a study of T cell responses to AZD1222 COVID-19 vaccine. Study findings and constraints: After the peak T cell response, and only then, were repertoires sampled. Recipients of AZD1222 seropositive at baseline numbered only five or six. Clonal diversity was possibly underestimated, and the donors were mostly white British, with more females.

Comment on this clone: Its specificity is unknown.

The protocol was immunoSEQ multiplex PCR, while the TCRdb copy is restricted to in-frame clones and leaves out a portion. Here the sample spans 84,000 or so clones, approximately 90% being singletons. The CDR3 runs to 19 residues. Germline V gene sequence: CDR1 SNHLY, CDR2 FYNNEI. V was cut by 1 base and J by 0 bases, with 19 bases left in between. The clonotype originates from an adult who received the AZD1222 COVID-19 vaccine. Source: peripheral blood, taken 28 days after the second AZD1222 dose. The rearrangement joins TRBV2 to TRBJ1-5; a weak D match, TRBD1 (6 bases). The CDR3 bases are TGTGCCAGCAGTGAAGGCGCCCGTACCAGGGGTCTTAGCAATCAGCCCCAGCATTTT. Amino acids: CASSEGARTRGLSNQPQHF.